Listed below are T cell receptor beta chains from one sample, sequenced in a study of shared clonotypes between healthy human individuals. Measured with immunoSEQ multiplex PCR; TCRdb has only the in-frame clones, and not every one. The profile shows around 500,000 clones, around 80% of them singletons. What was sequenced was PBMCs. The receptors derive from a woman between 40 and 50 years old in good health. Some clones in this sample may be carry-over from other donors' samples. Each CDR3 is given with its conserved first and last residue. The D gene is left open where the match is weak. The size of a clone is reported for some rows only, either as once, few or many, or as a class for expanded clones.

J gene	V gene	clone size	D gene	CDR3 protein	CDR3 DNA
TRBJ2-1	TRBV30	NA	NA	CAWSVYNEQFF	TGTGCCTGGAGTGTATACAATGAGCAGTTCTTC
TRBJ2-1	TRBV7-9	NA	NA	CASSPILGTSSYNEQFF	TGTGCCAGCAGCCCGATACTAGGAACTAGCTCCTACAATGAGCAGTTCTTC
TRBJ1-1	TRBV5-1	NA	NA	CASSLGDTEAFF	TGCGCCAGCAGCTTGGGGGACACTGAAGCTTTCTTT
TRBJ2-7	TRBV18	NA	NA	CASSLQGFLDEQYF	TGTGCCAGCTCACTACAGGGTTTTCTGGACGAGCAGTACTTC
TRBJ2-3	TRBV19	NA	NA	CASSIAGRDTQYF	TGTGCCAGTAGTATAGCGGGAAGGGATACGCAGTATTTT
TRBJ1-4	TRBV7-2	NA	TRBD1	CASSADRDEKLFF	TGTGCCAGCAGCGCCGACAGGGACGAAAAACTGTTTTTT
TRBJ2-5	TRBV6-1	NA	NA	CASSVLQRSETQYF	TGTGCCAGCAGTGTCCTCCAGCGATCGGAGACCCAGTACTTC
TRBJ1-5	TRBV28	NA	NA	CASRLDSNQPQHF	TGTGCCAGCAGACTCGACAGCAATCAGCCCCAGCATTTT
TRBJ2-1	TRBV28	NA	NA	CASSLGTLANEQFF	TGTGCCAGCAGTTTAGGGACCTTAGCCAATGAGCAGTTCTTC
TRBJ2-1	TRBV14	NA	NA	CASSQDGTPTYNEQFF	TGTGCCAGCAGCCAAGACGGGACTCCTACTTACAATGAGCAGTTCTTC
TRBJ2-1	TRBV5-6	NA	NA	CASSGVGGYNEQFF	TGTGCCAGCAGCGGCGTCGGGGGTTACAATGAGCAGTTCTTC
TRBJ1-5	TRBV6-6	NA	NA	CASTTINSNQPQHF	TGTGCCAGCACTACTATTAATAGCAATCAGCCCCAGCATTTT
TRBJ2-7	TRBV6-5	few	TRBD1	CASRLQGAYEQYF	TGTGCCAGCAGGCTACAGGGGGCCTACGAGCAGTACTTC
TRBJ2-3	TRBV5-1	NA	TRBD2	CASRDGTSGMSDTQYF	TGCGCCAGCAGGGACGGGACTAGCGGGATGTCAGATACGCAGTATTTT
TRBJ2-7	TRBV9	few	TRBD1	CASSPGAGTDYEQYF	TGTGCCAGCAGCCCAGGGGCCGGGACAGACTACGAGCAGTACTTC
TRBJ2-5	TRBV7-2	NA	NA	CASSEQETQYF	TGTGCCAGCAGCGAACAAGAGACCCAGTACTTC
TRBJ2-6	TRBV11-2	NA	NA	CASSQEGSGANVLTF	TGTGCCAGCAGCCAAGAGGGGTCTGGGGCCAACGTCCTGACTTTC
TRBJ2-7	TRBV6-6	NA	NA	CASSYVGEQYF	TGTGCCAGCAGTTACGTCGGGGAGCAGTACTTC
TRBJ2-1	TRBV4-1	NA	TRBD2	CASSQAGTSGRHDEQFF	TGCGCCAGCAGCCAAGCCGGGACTAGCGGGAGGCACGATGAGCAGTTCTTC
TRBJ1-1	TRBV29-1	many	NA	CSGTTGNTEAFF	TGCAGCGGTACGACAGGGAACACTGAAGCTTTCTTT
TRBJ2-1	TRBV2	NA	TRBD1	CASSERQGSSYNEQFF	TGTGCCAGCAGTGAACGACAGGGATCCTCCTACAATGAGCAGTTCTTC
TRBJ2-3	TRBV6-5	NA	NA	CASKGWGTDTQYF	TGTGCCAGCAAGGGCTGGGGCACAGATACGCAGTATTTT
TRBJ1-3	TRBV28	NA	NA	CASSLPPGGRIYF	TGTGCCAGCAGTTTACCTCCTGGGGGCCGGATATATTTT
TRBJ2-7	TRBV28	NA	TRBD2	CASSFASGIYEQYF	TGTGCCAGCAGTTTTGCTAGCGGGATCTACGAGCAGTACTTC
TRBJ1-5	TRBV27	once	NA	CASSLWGAGSNQPQHF	TGTGCCAGCAGTTTATGGGGGGCAGGTAGCAATCAGCCCCAGCATTTT
TRBJ1-1	TRBV5-1	NA	NA	CASSTLQGMNTEAFF	TGCGCCAGCAGCACCCTACAGGGTATGAACACTGAAGCTTTCTTT
TRBJ1-5	TRBV30	once	TRBD1	CAWSVGQGTHQPQHF	TGTGCCTGGAGTGTTGGACAGGGGACCCACCAGCCCCAGCATTTT
TRBJ2-5	TRBV9	NA	TRBD1	CASSRHGTDPTQETQYF	TGTGCCAGCAGCCGCCACGGGACAGATCCTACCCAAGAGACCCAGTACTTC
TRBJ2-1	TRBV7-2	NA	NA	CASSLAGQFGARQFF	TGTGCCAGCAGCTTAGCCGGACAGTTTGGGGCCCGACAGTTCTTC
TRBJ1-2	TRBV6-5	NA	NA	CASSSPRTGLRGYTF	TGTGCCAGCAGCTCCCCCCGAACGGGCCTTCGTGGCTACACCTTC
TRBJ2-7	TRBV4-2	NA	NA	CASSRDSGNTYEQYF	TGTGCCAGCAGCCGGGATAGTGGAAATACTTACGAGCAGTACTTC
TRBJ2-7	TRBV5-1	NA	TRBD2	CASSWTSGSPRPFEQYF	TGCGCCAGCAGCTGGACTAGCGGGAGCCCTAGACCCTTCGAGCAGTACTTC
TRBJ1-4	TRBV6-5	NA	NA	CASSSGQSNEKLFF	TGTGCCAGCAGCTCAGGACAGTCAAATGAAAAACTGTTTTTT
TRBJ1-2	TRBV5-8	NA	TRBD1	CASSWDGQGTNYGYTF	TGTGCCAGCAGCTGGGATGGACAGGGGACAAACTATGGCTACACCTTC
TRBJ2-1	TRBV7-3	NA	NA	CASSLVSGNNEQFF	TGTGCCAGCAGCTTAGTCTCCGGGAACAATGAGCAGTTCTTC
TRBJ2-2	TRBV7-9	NA	TRBD2	CASSPLWRGDTGELFF	TGTGCCAGCAGCCCACTGTGGCGGGGGGACACCGGGGAGCTGTTTTTT
TRBJ2-7	TRBV15	NA	NA	CATSRESSESSEQYF	TGTGCCACCAGCAGAGAGTCTAGCGAGTCCTCCGAGCAGTACTTC
TRBJ2-1	TRBV11-2	many	NA	CASSSGTSLYNEQFF	TGTGCCAGCAGCTCCGGTACGTCTCTTTACAATGAGCAGTTCTTC
TRBJ2-7	TRBV5-6	NA	TRBD1	CASSLAPQGAAEQYF	TGTGCCAGCAGCTTGGCCCCACAGGGGGCGGCCGAGCAGTACTTC
TRBJ2-1	TRBV7-8	NA	TRBD2	CASTQLAGGVNEQFF	TGTGCCAGCACCCAACTAGCGGGAGGGGTCAATGAGCAGTTCTTC
TRBJ2-1	TRBV11-3	NA	NA	CASSLGAVWGDEQFF	TGTGCCAGCAGCTTAGGTGCGGTCTGGGGGGATGAGCAGTTCTTC
TRBJ1-5	TRBV6-1	NA	TRBD1	CATFRTGFSNQPQHF	TGTGCCACCTTCAGGACAGGGTTTAGCAATCAGCCCCAGCATTTT
TRBJ2-7	TRBV10-2	few	NA	CASSEASPDYYEQYF	TGCGCCAGCAGTGAGGCTAGCCCAGACTACTACGAGCAGTACTTC
TRBJ2-3	TRBV27	NA	TRBD2	CASSSTAGGPVTQYF	TGTGCCAGCAGTTCAACAGCGGGAGGGCCCGTTACGCAGTATTTT
TRBJ2-2	TRBV2	NA	NA	CASRRDQPGELFF	TGTGCCAGCAGGAGGGACCAGCCCGGGGAGCTGTTTTTT
TRBJ2-2	TRBV7-9	few	NA	CASSLVLNGELFF	TGTGCCAGCAGCTTAGTGTTGAACGGGGAGCTGTTTTTT
TRBJ2-5	TRBV5-6	NA	NA	CASSFSGTKETQYF	TGTGCCAGCAGCTTCTCTGGGACAAAAGAGACCCAGTACTTC
TRBJ2-3	TRBV7-2	NA	NA	CASSLVGTLRTDTQYF	TGTGCCAGCAGCTTAGTTGGCACCTTGAGAACAGATACGCAGTATTTT
TRBJ2-1	TRBV2	medium-sized	NA	CASEGTHNNEQFF	TGTGCCAGCGAGGGGACACATAACAATGAGCAGTTCTTC
TRBJ2-3	TRBV7-6	NA	NA	CASSLARGNTQYF	TGTGCCAGCAGCTTAGCCAGGGGAAATACGCAGTATTTT
TRBJ2-7	TRBV21-1	NA	NA	CASTPPSGSLYEQYF	TGTGCCAGCACCCCTCCTTCCGGGTCACTCTACGAGCAGTACTTC
TRBJ2-3	TRBV5-1	NA	TRBD2	CASNPLAGASGTDTQYF	TGCGCCAGCAATCCCCTAGCGGGAGCTTCTGGCACAGATACGCAGTATTTT
TRBJ2-3	TRBV10-3	NA	NA	CAISESGTDTQYF	TGTGCCATCAGTGAGTCTGGCACAGATACGCAGTATTTT
TRBJ2-3	TRBV5-1	NA	TRBD1	CASSMGQGVTDTQYF	TGCGCCAGCAGCATGGGACAGGGGGTCACAGATACGCAGTATTTT
TRBJ2-1	TRBV7-7	NA	NA	CASSIDPSGSNEQFF	TGTGCTAGCAGCATCGATCCAAGTGGGAGCAATGAGCAGTTCTTC
TRBJ2-2	TRBV10-3	NA	TRBD2	CAISESAGVHGELFF	TGTGCCATCAGTGAGTCAGCGGGAGTTCACGGGGAGCTGTTTTTT
TRBJ2-5	TRBV28	NA	TRBD2	CASSRTRSETQYF	TGTGCCAGCAGCAGGACTAGATCAGAGACCCAGTACTTC
TRBJ2-3	TRBV4-1	once	NA	CASSQEALAHTQYF	TGCGCCAGCAGCCAAGAGGCGCTAGCTCATACGCAGTATTTT